This TCR beta chain was found in a study of human T cells and chemical hapten exposure. Overall study context: From small differences in pooled library volume came most of the variation in per-sample TCR yields.

TCRdb independently ran MiXCR on the 5' RACE reads; one entry per CDR3 protein. Found here are about 80,000 distinct CDR3 sequences, 15% to 20% of them singletons; the top ten hold nearly 7%. Unfractionated whole blood yielded total RNA. Deletions cut 3 bases from V and 5 bases from J, with 16 bases between. Germline CDR1 reads DFQATT; CDR2 reads SNEGSKA (reference sequence). There are 14 residues in the CDR3. This clonotype was counted ten times or more. V and J are TRBV20-1 and TRBJ2-5, with D perhaps matching TRBD2 (7 bases). This TCR came from a female donor in good health. For the CDR3, the DNA is TGCAGTGCTAGCGGGCGAGGGGGGGGTGAGACCCAGTACTTC. Translating it yields CSASGRGGGETQYF.